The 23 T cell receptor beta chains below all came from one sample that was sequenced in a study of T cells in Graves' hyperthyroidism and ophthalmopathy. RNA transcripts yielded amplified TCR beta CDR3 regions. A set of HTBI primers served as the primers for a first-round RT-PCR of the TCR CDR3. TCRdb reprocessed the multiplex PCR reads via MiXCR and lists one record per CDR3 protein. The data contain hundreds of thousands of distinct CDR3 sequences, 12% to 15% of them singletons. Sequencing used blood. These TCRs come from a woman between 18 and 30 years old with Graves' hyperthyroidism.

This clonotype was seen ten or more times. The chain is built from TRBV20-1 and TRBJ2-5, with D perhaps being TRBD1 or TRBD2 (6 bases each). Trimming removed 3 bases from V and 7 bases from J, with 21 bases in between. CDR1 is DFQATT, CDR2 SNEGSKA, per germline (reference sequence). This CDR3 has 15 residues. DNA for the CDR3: TGCAGTGCTAGCCCGGCAGGGTCCGGAGGGGGGACCCAGTACTTC. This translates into CSASPAGSGGGTQYF.

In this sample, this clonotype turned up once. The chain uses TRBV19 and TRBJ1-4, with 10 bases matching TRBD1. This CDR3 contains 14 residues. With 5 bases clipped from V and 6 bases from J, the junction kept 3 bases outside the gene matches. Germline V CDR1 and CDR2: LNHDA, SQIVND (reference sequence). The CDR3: CASSVTGGHEKLFF. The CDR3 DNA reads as TGTGCCAGTAGTGTGACAGGGGGCCATGAAAAACTGTTTTTT.

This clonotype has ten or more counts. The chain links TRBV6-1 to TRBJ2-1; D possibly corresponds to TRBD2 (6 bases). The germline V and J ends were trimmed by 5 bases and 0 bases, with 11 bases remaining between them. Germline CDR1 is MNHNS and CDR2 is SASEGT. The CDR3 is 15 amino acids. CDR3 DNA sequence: TGTGCCAGCAGTCGCGCGGGATTCTCCTACAATGAGCAGTTCTTC. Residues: CASSRAGFSYNEQFF.

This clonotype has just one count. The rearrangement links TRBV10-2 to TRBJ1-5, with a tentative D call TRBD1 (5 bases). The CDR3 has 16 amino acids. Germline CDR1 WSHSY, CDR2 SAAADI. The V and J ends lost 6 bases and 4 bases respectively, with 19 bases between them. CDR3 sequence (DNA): TGCGCCAGCAGGGCAAGGGGCCCAGCGGAGAATCAGCCCCAGCATTTT. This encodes CASRARGPAENQPQHF.

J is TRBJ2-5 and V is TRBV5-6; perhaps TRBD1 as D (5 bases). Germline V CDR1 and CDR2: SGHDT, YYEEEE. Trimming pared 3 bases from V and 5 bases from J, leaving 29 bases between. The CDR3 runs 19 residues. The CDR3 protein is CASSSKGYRSPVLGETQYF. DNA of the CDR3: TGTGCCAGCAGCTCGAAGGGCTACAGGTCCCCAGTCCTAGGGGAGACCCAGTACTTC.

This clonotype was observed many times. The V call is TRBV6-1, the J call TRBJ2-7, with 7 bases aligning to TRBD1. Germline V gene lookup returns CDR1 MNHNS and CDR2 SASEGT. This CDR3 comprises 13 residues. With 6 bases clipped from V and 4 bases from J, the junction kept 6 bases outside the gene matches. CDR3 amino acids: CASRGDSGYEQYF. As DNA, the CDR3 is TGTGCCAGCAGGGGGGACAGTGGGTACGAGCAGTACTTC.

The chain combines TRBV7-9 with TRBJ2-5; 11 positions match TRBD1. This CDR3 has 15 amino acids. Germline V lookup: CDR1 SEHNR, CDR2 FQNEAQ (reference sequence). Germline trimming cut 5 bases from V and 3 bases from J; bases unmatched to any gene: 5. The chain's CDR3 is CASSTGTGGKETQYF. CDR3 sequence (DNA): TGTGCCAGCAGCACCGGGACAGGGGGGAAAGAGACCCAGTACTTC. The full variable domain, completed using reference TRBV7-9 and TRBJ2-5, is DTGVSQNPRHKITKRGQNVTFRCDPISEHNRLYWYRQTLGQGPEFLTYFQNEAQLEKSRLLSDRFSAERPKGSFSTLEIQRTEQGDSAMYLCASSTGTGGKETQYFGPGTRLLVL.

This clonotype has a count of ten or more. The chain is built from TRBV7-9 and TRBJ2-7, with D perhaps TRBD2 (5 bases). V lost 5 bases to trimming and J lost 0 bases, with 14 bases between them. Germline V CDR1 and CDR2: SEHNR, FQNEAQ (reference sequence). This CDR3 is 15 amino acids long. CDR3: CASSPPRLSSYEQYF. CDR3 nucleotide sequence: TGTGCCAGCAGCCCCCCCCGACTAAGCTCCTACGAGCAGTACTTC.

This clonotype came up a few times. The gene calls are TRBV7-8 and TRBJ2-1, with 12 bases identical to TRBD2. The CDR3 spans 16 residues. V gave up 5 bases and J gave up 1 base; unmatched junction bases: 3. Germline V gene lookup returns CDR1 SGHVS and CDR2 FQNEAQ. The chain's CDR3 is CASSASGRGSYNEQFF. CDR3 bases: TGTGCCAGCAGCGCTAGCGGGAGGGGATCCTACAATGAGCAGTTCTTC. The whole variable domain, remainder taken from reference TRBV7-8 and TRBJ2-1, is GAGVSQSPRYKVAKRGQDVALRCDPISGHVSLFWYQQALGQGPEFLTYFQNEAQLDKSGLPSDRFFAERPEGSVSTLKIQRTQQEDSAVYLCASSASGRGSYNEQFFGPGTRLTVL.

The CDR3 sequence is CASSLRASGTYEQYF. The CDR3 DNA is TGTGCCAGCAGCCTCAGGGCTAGCGGGACCTACGAGCAGTACTTC. This sequence joins TRBV7-9 and TRBJ2-7; 9 positions agree with TRBD2. J was trimmed by 2 bases and V by 5 bases; bases with no gene match: 7. This CDR3 contains 15 residues. Germline V gene data show CDR1 as SEHNR and CDR2 as FQNEAQ (reference sequence).

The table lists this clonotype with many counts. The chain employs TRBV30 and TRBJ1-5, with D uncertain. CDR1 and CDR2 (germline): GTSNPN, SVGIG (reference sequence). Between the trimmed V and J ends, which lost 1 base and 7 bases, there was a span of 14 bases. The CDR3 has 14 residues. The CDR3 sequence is CAWSDSLSGQPQHF. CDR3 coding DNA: TGTGCCTGGAGTGACAGTTTGTCGGGGCAGCCCCAGCATTTT.

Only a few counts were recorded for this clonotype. The CDR3 here is CASSLAFGVTNSYEQYF. The CDR3 DNA sequence: TGTGCCAGCAGCCTCGCCTTTGGAGTGACGAACTCCTACGAGCAGTACTTC. The chain combines TRBV5-6 with TRBJ2-7; D is undetermined. The germline V and J ends were trimmed by 4 bases and 0 bases, with 20 bases remaining between them. The CDR3 has 17 residues. CDR1 and CDR2 from the germline V gene are SGHDT and YYEEEE.

CDR3 in amino acids: CASRRGETGELFF. CDR3 DNA: TGTGCCAGTAGGCGGGGGGAGACCGGGGAGCTGTTTTTT. The gene calls are TRBV19 and TRBJ2-2; 8 bases agree with TRBD2. The junction had 2 bases not matched to a gene; V was cut back by 6 bases and J by 5 bases. Looked up from germline, CDR1 is LNHDA and CDR2 is SQIVND (reference sequence). The CDR3 covers 13 residues.

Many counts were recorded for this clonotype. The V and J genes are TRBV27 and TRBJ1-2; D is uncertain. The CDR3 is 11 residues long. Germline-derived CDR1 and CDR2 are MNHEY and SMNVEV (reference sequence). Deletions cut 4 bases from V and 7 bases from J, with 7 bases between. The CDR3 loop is CASSSGSGYTF. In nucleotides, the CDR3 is TGTGCCAGCAGTTCTGGGAGTGGCTACACCTTC.

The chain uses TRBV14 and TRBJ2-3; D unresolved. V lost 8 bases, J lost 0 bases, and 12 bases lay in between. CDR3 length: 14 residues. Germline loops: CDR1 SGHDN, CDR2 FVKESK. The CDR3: CASGWSASTDTQYF. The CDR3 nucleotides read TGTGCCAGCGGTTGGAGCGCCAGCACAGATACGCAGTATTTT. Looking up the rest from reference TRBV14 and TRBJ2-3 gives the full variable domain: EAGVTQFPSHSVIEKGQTVTLRCDPISGHDNLYWYRRVMGKEIKFLLHFVKESKQDESGMPNNRFLAERTGGTYSTLKVQPAELEDSGVYFCASGWSASTDTQYFGPGTRLTVL.

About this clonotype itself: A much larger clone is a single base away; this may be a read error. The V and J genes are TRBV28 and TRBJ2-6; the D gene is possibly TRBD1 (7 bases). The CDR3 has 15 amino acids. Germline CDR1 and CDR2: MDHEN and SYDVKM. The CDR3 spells CASSDRDSGANVQTF. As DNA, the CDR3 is TGTGCCAGCAGTGACAGGGACTCTGGGGCCAACGTCCAGACTTTC.

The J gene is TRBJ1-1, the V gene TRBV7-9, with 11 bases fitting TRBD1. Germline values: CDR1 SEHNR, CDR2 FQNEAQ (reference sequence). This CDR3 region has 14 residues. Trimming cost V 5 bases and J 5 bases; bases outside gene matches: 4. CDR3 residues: CASSIGTGGTEAFF. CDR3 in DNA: TGTGCCAGCAGCATAGGGACAGGGGGGACTGAAGCTTTCTTT. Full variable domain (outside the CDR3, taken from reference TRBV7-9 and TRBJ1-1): DTGVSQNPRHKITKRGQNVTFRCDPISEHNRLYWYRQTLGQGPEFLTYFQNEAQLEKSRLLSDRFSAERPKGSFSTLEIQRTEQGDSAMYLCASSIGTGGTEAFFGQGTRLTVV.

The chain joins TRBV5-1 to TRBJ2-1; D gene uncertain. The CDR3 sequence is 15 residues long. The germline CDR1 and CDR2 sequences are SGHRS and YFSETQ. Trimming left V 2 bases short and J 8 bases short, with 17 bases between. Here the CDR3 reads CASSLTSPQFDEQFF. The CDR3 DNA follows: TGCGCCAGCAGCTTAACCTCCCCGCAATTCGATGAGCAGTTCTTC.

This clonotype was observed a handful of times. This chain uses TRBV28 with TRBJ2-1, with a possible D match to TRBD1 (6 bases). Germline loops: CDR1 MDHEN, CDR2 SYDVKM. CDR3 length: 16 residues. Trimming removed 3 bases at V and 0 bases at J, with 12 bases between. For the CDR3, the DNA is TGTGCCAGCAGTTTCAGAACGGACAGCTCCTACAATGAGCAGTTCTTC. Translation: CASSFRTDSSYNEQFF.

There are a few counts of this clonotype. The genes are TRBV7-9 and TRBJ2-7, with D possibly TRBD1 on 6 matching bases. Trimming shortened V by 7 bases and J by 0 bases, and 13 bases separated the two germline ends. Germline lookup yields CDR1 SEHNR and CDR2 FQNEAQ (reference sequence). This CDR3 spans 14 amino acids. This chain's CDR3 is CASNNWDISYEQYF. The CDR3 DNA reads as TGTGCCAGCAACAATTGGGACATCTCCTACGAGCAGTACTTC.

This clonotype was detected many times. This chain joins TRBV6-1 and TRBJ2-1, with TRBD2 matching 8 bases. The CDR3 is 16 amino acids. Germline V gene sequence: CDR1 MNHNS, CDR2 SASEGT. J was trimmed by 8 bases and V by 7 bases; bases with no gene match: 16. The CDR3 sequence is CASTSPGGRSPDEQFF. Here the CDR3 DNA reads TGTGCCAGCACCTCTCCGGGGGGGAGATCCCCCGATGAGCAGTTCTTC.

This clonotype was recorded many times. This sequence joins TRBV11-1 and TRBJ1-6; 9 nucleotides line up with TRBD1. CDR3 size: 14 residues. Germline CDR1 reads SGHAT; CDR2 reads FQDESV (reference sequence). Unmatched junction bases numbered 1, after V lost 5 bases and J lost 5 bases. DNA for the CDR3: TGTGCCAGCAGCCGGACAGGGGATAATTCACCCCTCCACTTT. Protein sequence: CASSRTGDNSPLHF.

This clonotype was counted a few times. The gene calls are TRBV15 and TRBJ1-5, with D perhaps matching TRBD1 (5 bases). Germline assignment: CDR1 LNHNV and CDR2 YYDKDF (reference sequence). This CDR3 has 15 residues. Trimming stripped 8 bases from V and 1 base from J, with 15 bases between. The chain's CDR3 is CATRQGGGSNQPQHF. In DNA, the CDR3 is TGTGCCACCCGCCAGGGAGGAGGAAGCAATCAGCCCCAGCATTTT.